This T cell receptor (beta chain) derives from a study of shared clonotypes between healthy human individuals. This clone was seen once. Antigen: not known. Only in-frame clones appear in the TCRdb table, and some are missing; sequencing was by immunoSEQ multiplex PCR. The profile covers over a million clones, with 95% to 99% appearing a single time and roughly 0.42% taken by the ten largest. Overall study results and limits: Rarefaction demonstrated incomplete sorted-subset sequencing despite large depth. Naive CD4 clonotype sharing across a handful of donors was 4% to 5.5%.

Germline CDR1 is LNHNV and CDR2 is YYDKDF (reference sequence). V dropped 1 base and J dropped 2 bases, with 18 bases sitting between them. The CDR3 sequence is 17 residues long. The receptor comes from a man aged 25 to 40 in good health. Sequenced input: naive CD4+ T cells sorted from blood. Documented subset: CD45RA+ positively selected. The chain joins TRBV15 to TRBJ2-7, with D perhaps TRBD2 (6 bases). The CDR3 region is CATSRGVSSGRTYEQYF. The CDR3, as DNA: TGTGCCACCAGCAGAGGGGTCTCCAGCGGGCGAACCTACGAGCAGTACTTC. Filled out from reference TRBV15 and TRBJ2-7, the complete variable domain reads DAMVIQNPRYQVTQFGKPVTLSCSQTLNHNVMYWYQQKSSQAPKLLFHYYDKDFNNEADTPDNFQSRRPNTSFCFLDIRSPGLGDTAMYLCATSRGVSSGRTYEQYFGPGTRLTVT.